This T cell receptor beta chain was identified during a study of T-cell reconstitution after alpha-beta-depleted transplantation in children. Trimming took 4 bases from V and 3 from J, leaving 9 bases between them. The germline V gene encodes CDR1 SQVTM and CDR2 ANQGSEA. CDR3 length: 12 residues. This clonotype was seen at least ten times. Preparation of the TCRbeta library involved a method that used unique molecular identifiers. TCRdb processed the PCR reads anew with MiXCR; each CDR3 protein has one entry. The sample holds some 550,000 distinct CDR3 sequences, about 17% seen once. The receptor comes from a human donor who donated a stem cell graft to a child with acute lymphoblastic leukemia. The rearrangement uses TRBV29-1 and TRBJ1-1, with unresolved D. The specimen comprised PBMCs from the stem cell graft donor, sampled from the stem cell graft. Here the CDR3 reads CSVVPGYTEAFF. The CDR3 DNA reads as TGCAGCGTTGTCCCGGGGTACACTGAAGCTTTCTTT.